A selection of T cell receptor beta chains follows, all from one sample in a study of shared clonotypes between healthy human individuals. Using immunoSEQ multiplex PCR, the repertoire was profiled, and TCRdb retains in-frame clones only, with some absent. The table shows about 1,900,000 clones, with less than 95% occurring only once. Material: naive CD8+ T cells sorted from blood. These receptors were collected from a young man in good health. Both conserved end residues are part of each CDR3. The D gene is left open where the match is weak. Clone size appears in some rows only: once, few, many, or a class for an expanded clone.

J gene,V gene,D gene,clone size,CDR3 protein,CDR3 DNA
TRBJ1-3,TRBV9,.,.,CASSASITSGNTIYF,TGTGCCAGCAGCGCCTCAATTACCTCTGGAAACACCATATATTTT
TRBJ1-5,TRBV11-2,.,.,CASSLDLSGYQHF,TGTGCCAGCAGCTTAGATCTTTCCGGGTACCAGCATTTT
TRBJ2-7,TRBV4-1,.,.,CASADLPHEQYF,TGCGCCAGTGCGGACCTACCCCACGAGCAGTACTTC
TRBJ1-2,TRBV10-3,.,.,CAISESGQGYGYTF,TGTGCCATCAGTGAGTCGGGGCAGGGATATGGCTACACCTTC
TRBJ2-7,TRBV5-4,.,.,CASSSKGQTYEQYF,TGTGCCAGCAGCTCGAAAGGACAGACCTACGAGCAGTACTTC
TRBJ2-3,TRBV2,TRBD2,.,CASTSTSGNTDTQYF,TGTGCCAGCACTTCTACCAGCGGGAACACAGATACGCAGTATTTT
TRBJ1-2,TRBV4-1,TRBD1,.,CASSQGTGTGSGYTF,TGCGCCAGCAGCCAAGGGACCGGGACAGGGTCTGGCTACACCTTC
TRBJ2-1,TRBV4-3,.,.,CASSQGRDLFYNEQFF,TGCGCCAGCAGCCAGGGCAGGGACCTCTTCTACAATGAGCAGTTCTTC
TRBJ2-7,TRBV4-1,TRBD2,.,CASMGGSYEQYF,TGCGCCAGCATGGGAGGGTCCTACGAGCAGTACTTC
TRBJ2-7,TRBV4-3,.,.,CASSQGLGLGYEQYF,TGCGCCAGCAGCCAAGGCTTGGGACTGGGCTACGAGCAGTACTTC
TRBJ1-4,TRBV4-2,TRBD1,.,CASSQDSETGGIFPFF,TGTGCCAGCAGCCAAGATAGTGAGACAGGGGGGATTTTCCCGTTTTTT
TRBJ2-5,TRBV6-5,.,.,CASSYSTGAQETQYF,TGTGCCAGCAGTTACTCGACCGGGGCCCAAGAGACCCAGTACTTC
TRBJ2-2,TRBV23-1,.,.,CASSQIHTGELFF,TGCGCCAGCAGTCAAATCCATACCGGGGAGCTGTTTTTT
TRBJ1-3,TRBV9,.,.,CASSVAEDSGNTIYF,TGTGCCAGCAGCGTAGCGGAAGACTCTGGAAACACCATATATTTT
TRBJ1-1,TRBV4-1,.,.,CASSQDSLGYTEAFF,TGCGCCAGCAGCCAAGATAGTCTGGGCTACACTGAAGCTTTCTTT
TRBJ2-4,TRBV2,TRBD2,.,CASSTSVKDIQYF,TGTGCCAGCAGCACTAGCGTAAAGGACATTCAGTACTTC
TRBJ2-3,TRBV28,TRBD2,.,CASSQGLAGGHQITDTQYF,TGTGCCAGCAGCCAGGGACTAGCGGGGGGGCATCAGATAACAGATACGCAGTATTTT
TRBJ2-7,TRBV27,.,.,CASKGLVPHYEQYF,TGTGCCAGCAAGGGGCTAGTGCCTCACTACGAGCAGTACTTC
TRBJ2-7,TRBV1,.,.,CTSSQERQGGGYYEQYF,TGCACCAGCAGCCAAGAGCGACAGGGAGGAGGGTACTACGAGCAGTACTTC
TRBJ1-1,TRBV15,.,.,CATSVLLSGTDNTEAFF,TGTGCCACCAGCGTATTATTATCCGGGACTGATAACACTGAAGCTTTCTTT
TRBJ2-1,TRBV27,.,.,CASSPSVGEFYNEQFF,TGTGCCAGCAGTCCTTCGGTGGGGGAGTTCTACAATGAGCAGTTCTTC
TRBJ2-7,TRBV7-2,TRBD2,.,CASSLAGGAYEQYF,TGTGCCAGCAGCTTAGCGGGAGGGGCCTACGAGCAGTACTTC
TRBJ2-1,TRBV2,.,.,CASSEWADNEQFF,TGTGCCAGCAGCGAATGGGCCGACAATGAGCAGTTCTTC
TRBJ1-1,TRBV5-5,.,.,CASSLDLTTEAFF,TGTGCCAGCAGCTTGGATTTGACCACTGAAGCTTTCTTT
TRBJ2-7,TRBV7-8,TRBD2,.,CASSSGGDYEQYF,TGTGCCAGCAGCTCGGGAGGGGACTACGAGCAGTACTTC
TRBJ2-5,TRBV4-2,TRBD2,.,CASSNLAGGWQETQYF,TGTGCCAGCAGTAACCTAGCGGGGGGTTGGCAAGAGACCCAGTACTTC
TRBJ1-1,TRBV13,.,once,CASSLASEGNTEAFF,TGTGCCAGCAGCTTAGCGTCTGAGGGAAACACTGAAGCTTTCTTT
TRBJ2-3,TRBV10-1,.,.,CATRDSWGTDTQYF,TGCGCCACCAGGGACTCCTGGGGCACAGATACGCAGTATTTT
TRBJ2-3,TRBV7-9,TRBD1,.,CASSKGAGGTDTQYF,TGTGCCAGCAGCAAGGGGGCCGGAGGCACAGATACGCAGTATTTT